The clone carrying this T cell receptor beta chain was detected a few times. Its antigen is currently unknown. Isolated RNA was reverse transcribed in full, so expressed TCRB transcripts were sequenced. It was found that naive, central memory and regulatory T cell samples averaged about 3.5 million reads. TCRdb keeps only in-frame clones here, not all; method: immunoSEQ multiplex PCR. Of hundreds of thousands of clones in the sample, roughly 8% were seen once. The CDR3 is 15 residues long. Germline V lookup: CDR1 MNHEY, CDR2 SMNVEV (reference sequence). Trimming took 3 bases from V and 2 from J; bases not matched to a gene: 1. The sample originates from a study of beta chain features in type 1 diabetes. Whole-study context: Sorted cells from all samples, numbering almost 110 million, were examined. Whole-study results and caveats: In patients and controls equally, PCR might favor templates that are shorter. Researchers report that Type 1 diabetes patients had moderately but significantly shorter TCRB CDR3s across all four CD4+ subsets.

The chain joins TRBV27 to TRBJ2-1; 10 bases fit TRBD2. The sequence came from a woman between 18 and 30 years old in good health. The sample taken for sequencing was central memory CD4+ T cells from blood. CDR3 sequence reads: CASSLTSGPYNEQFF. CDR3 nucleotide sequence: TGTGCCAGCAGTTTGACTAGCGGGCCCTACAATGAGCAGTTCTTC.